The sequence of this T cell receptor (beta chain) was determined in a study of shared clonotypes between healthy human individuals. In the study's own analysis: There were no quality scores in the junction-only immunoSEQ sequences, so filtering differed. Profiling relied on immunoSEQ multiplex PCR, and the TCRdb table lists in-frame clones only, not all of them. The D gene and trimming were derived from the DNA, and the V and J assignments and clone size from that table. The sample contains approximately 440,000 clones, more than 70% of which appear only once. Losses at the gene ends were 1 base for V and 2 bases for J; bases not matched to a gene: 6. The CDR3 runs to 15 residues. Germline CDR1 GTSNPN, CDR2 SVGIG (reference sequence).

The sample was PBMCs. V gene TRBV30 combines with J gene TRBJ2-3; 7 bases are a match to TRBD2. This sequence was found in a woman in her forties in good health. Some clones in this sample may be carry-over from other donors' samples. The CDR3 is CAWSGTGGTTDTQYF. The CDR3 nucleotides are TGTGCCTGGAGTGGGACGGGGGGAACCACAGATACGCAGTATTTT.